A single sample gave rise to the 24 T cell receptor beta chains below, sequenced in a study of shared clonotypes between healthy human individuals (dated by TCRdb to the early 2020s). The method behind the library was the immunoSEQ multiplex PCR assay. The table comes from immuneACCESS by way of TCRdb, which keeps in-frame sequences with V and J called. Part of the clones is missing from these tables; in studies checked, under half for an unresolved V gene and the rest for unknown reasons. This sample is represented by about 2.4 million clones; 90% to 95% of them were singletons. Together, the top ten hold around 0.15% of the sample. Material for sequencing was naive CD4+ T cells sorted from blood. Interpreted using the paper, the cell subset or site label stands for: CD45RA+ positively selected. These receptors were collected from a young man in good health.

Turning to this clone: An end of the junction differs from the germline gene, which may be a read error. The rearrangement joins TRBV28 to TRBJ1-2; D ambiguous. CDR1 and CDR2 from the germline V gene are MDHEN and SYDVKM. This CDR3 contains 14 residues. In nucleotides, the CDR3 is TGTGCCAGCAGTTCATCGCTAGGAGGCCACCCCTCAGGCTTC. Residues: CASSSSLGGHPSGF.

This clone was observed a handful of times. The same CDR3 arises from other DNA sequences in this sample as well. The chain joins TRBV4-3 to TRBJ1-5; D ambiguous. The CDR3 has 13 amino acids. Germline CDR1 reads LGHNA; CDR2 reads YSLEER. Trimming took 0 bases from V and 7 from J, leaving 7 bases between them. CDR3 sequence reads: CASSQDSGQPQHF. The CDR3, as DNA: TGCGCCAGCAGCCAAGATAGCGGCCAGCCCCAGCATTTT.

Worth noting for this clone: Other nucleotide sequences from this sample produce the same CDR3. V usage is TRBV2 and J usage is TRBJ2-6, with 9 bases lining up with TRBD1. From germline, CDR1 is SNHLY and CDR2 FYNNEI. This CDR3 has 16 residues. V lost 5 bases to trimming and J lost 4 bases; unmatched junction nucleotides: 6. CDR3 in amino acids: CASSPRTGVGANVLTF. The DNA of the CDR3 is TGTGCCAGCAGTCCGAGGACAGGGGTCGGGGCCAACGTCCTGACTTTC.

This chain joins TRBV7-2 and TRBJ2-3; D not resolved. The V and J ends lost 4 bases and 5 bases respectively, with 13 bases between them. The CDR3 totals 14 residues. Germline V gene sequence: CDR1 SGHTA, CDR2 FQGNSA. Here the CDR3 reads CASSWTAPRDTQYF. CDR3 nucleotides: TGTGCCAGCAGCTGGACCGCCCCCAGAGATACGCAGTATTTT.

A remark on this clone: Additional DNA sequences in this sample encode the identical CDR3. The V call is TRBV28, the J call TRBJ1-5; no clear D. The CDR3 is made up of 13 amino acids. V was pared by 7 bases and J by 2 bases, with 9 bases between. The germline V gene has CDR1 MDHEN and CDR2 SYDVKM. The CDR3 nucleotides are TGTGCCAGCACCCCCGGGGGCAATCAGCCCCAGCATTTT. Translating gives CASTPGGNQPQHF.

The chain has TRBV7-2 and TRBJ2-2; D gene uncertain. This CDR3 region has 12 residues. Germline V gives CDR1 SGHTA, CDR2 FQGNSA. The V gene lost 1 base and the J gene lost 7 bases, with 4 bases spanning the gap. This chain's CDR3 is CASSLDHGELFF. In DNA, the CDR3 is TGTGCCAGCAGCTTAGATCACGGGGAGCTGTTTTTT.

The chain carries TRBV5-1 and TRBJ2-3; TRBD2 aligns across 7 bases. Losses at the gene ends were 4 bases for V and 0 bases for J; bases not matched to a gene: 5. CDR3 length: 15 amino acids. Germline V gene data show CDR1 as SGHRS and CDR2 as YFSETQ. As DNA, the CDR3 is TGCGCCAGCAGCAGACTAGCACCGAGCACAGATACGCAGTATTTT. Translated, it gives CASSRLAPSTDTQYF.

This chain links TRBV2 with TRBJ2-2; 8 bases are shared with TRBD2. Trimming at V came to 3 bases and at J to 8 bases, leaving 5 bases not matched to a gene. This CDR3 is 14 amino acids long. CDR1 and CDR2 (germline): SNHLY, FYNNEI. CDR3 nucleotide sequence: TGTGCCAGCAGTGAGACGGGAGGGCGGGGGGAGCTGTTTTTT. It specifies CASSETGGRGELFF. Full variable domain (outside the CDR3, taken from reference TRBV2 and TRBJ2-2): EPEVTQTPSHQVTQMGQEVILRCVPISNHLYFYWYRQILGQKVEFLVSFYNNEISEKSEIFDDQFSVERPDGSNFTLKIRSTKLEDSAMYFCASSETGGRGELFFGEGSRLTVL.

The chain is built from TRBV28 and TRBJ2-7, with TRBD1 matching 10 bases. V lost 5 bases and J lost 2; bases outside the gene matches: 9. The CDR3 has 16 residues. Germline CDR1 is MDHEN and CDR2 is SYDVKM. Written as DNA, the CDR3 is TGTGCCAGCAGTCCCGCCGGGACAGGGGTAACCTACGAGCAGTACTTC. It codes for CASSPAGTGVTYEQYF.

The V and J genes are TRBV4-3 and TRBJ2-5; D remains ambiguous. With 2 bases removed from V and 1 base from J, the gap between germline ends came to 11 bases. The V gene's germline CDR1 is LGHNA and CDR2 YSLEER. The CDR3 contains 15 residues. The CDR3 region is CASSQPQRSQETQYF. CDR3 sequence (DNA): TGCGCCAGCAGCCAACCTCAGCGATCCCAAGAGACCCAGTACTTC.

The chain couples TRBV13 to TRBJ2-2; 8 nucleotides agree with TRBD1. V lost 0 bases, J lost 0 bases, and 0 bases stayed unmatched. Germline values: CDR1 PRHDT, CDR2 FYEKMQ (reference sequence). The CDR3 is made up of 16 amino acids. CDR3 region: CASSLGRGPNTGELFF. In DNA, the CDR3 is TGTGCCAGCAGCTTAGGCAGGGGGCCGAACACCGGGGAGCTGTTTTTT.

On this clone itself: The sample has other DNA sequences that encode this CDR3 too. The V call is TRBV9, the J call TRBJ1-1, with TRBD1 as a possible D gene (5 bases). CDR1 and CDR2 from the germline V gene are SGDLS and YYNGEE. This CDR3 is 14 amino acids long. The germline V and J ends were trimmed by 2 bases and 0 bases, with 8 bases remaining between them. The CDR3 bases are TGTGCCAGCAGCGTCGGGGGGATGAACACTGAAGCTTTCTTT. Translating it yields CASSVGGMNTEAFF.

The chain couples TRBV19 to TRBJ2-4; D is unresolved. CDR3 size: 15 residues. V lost 2 bases to trimming and J lost 1 base, with 9 bases between them. The germline gives CDR1 LNHDA, CDR2 SQIVND (reference sequence). The chain's CDR3 is CASSIREAAKNIQYF. As DNA, the CDR3 is TGTGCCAGTAGTATAAGGGAAGCGGCCAAAAACATTCAGTACTTC.

J is TRBJ2-1 and V is TRBV7-2; 9 positions agree with TRBD2. The CDR3 length is 15 residues. V trimming: 4 bases; J trimming: 4 bases; junction bases outside the gene matches: 5. The germline CDR1 and CDR2 sequences are SGHTA and FQGNSA. The CDR3 loop reads CASSSSSGAYNEQFF. CDR3 coding DNA: TGTGCCAGCAGCTCATCTAGCGGGGCTTACAATGAGCAGTTCTTC.

This clone was detected once. As DNA, the CDR3 is TGTGCCAGCAGTCTCGACCCCCCCTCGGCCCAGCATTTT. This codes for CASSLDPPSAQHF. The J gene is TRBJ1-5, the V gene TRBV7-2; D remains ambiguous. This CDR3 is 13 amino acids long. Trimming left V 6 bases short and J 11 bases short, with 17 bases between. Per germline, CDR1 SGHTA and CDR2 FQGNSA.

The chain has TRBV5-1 and TRBJ2-1; 9 bases are a match to TRBD1. From germline, CDR1 is SGHRS and CDR2 YFSETQ. Trimming took 4 bases from V and 4 from J; bases not matched to a gene: 9. This CDR3 contains 16 residues. The CDR3 spells CASSVTGTGLYNEQFF. The CDR3, as DNA: TGCGCCAGCAGCGTAACCGGGACAGGGCTTTACAATGAGCAGTTCTTC.

The V and J genes are TRBV10-3 and TRBJ1-4; 8 bases agree with TRBD1. V dropped 5 bases and J dropped 4; count of bases not matched to a gene: 3. The CDR3 is 14 amino acids. Germline loops: CDR1 ENHRY, CDR2 SYGVKD. The DNA for the CDR3 is TGTGCCATCAGTAGAGGACAGGGTAATGAAAAACTGTTTTTT. Amino acids: CAISRGQGNEKLFF.

V usage is TRBV18 and J usage is TRBJ2-3; D might be TRBD2 (6 bases). Trimming removed 2 bases at V and 6 bases at J, with 30 bases between. Per germline, CDR1 KGHSH and CDR2 LQKENI. The length of the CDR3 is 20 residues. The CDR3 DNA sequence: TGTGCCAGCTCACCAGTCCCCCAGGTTTTTGAACTAGCTTCTGGTGATACGCAGTATTTT. It is translated as CASSPVPQVFELASGDTQYF.

V usage is TRBV19 and J usage is TRBJ1-3, with D unresolved. The CDR3 spans 13 residues. Trimming left V 3 bases short and J 2 bases short, with 5 bases between. Germline CDR1 reads LNHDA; CDR2 reads SQIVND (reference sequence). This chain's CDR3 is CASSIYTGNTIYF. In nucleotides, the CDR3 is TGTGCCAGTAGTATCTACACTGGAAACACCATATATTTT. Together with reference TRBV19 and TRBJ1-3, the CDR3 gives the full variable domain: DGGITQSPKYLFRKEGQNVTLSCEQNLNHDAMYWYRQDPGQGLRLIYYSQIVNDFQKGDIAEGYSVSREKKESFPLTVTSAQKNPTAFYLCASSIYTGNTIYFGEGSWLTVV.

The chain combines TRBV4-3 with TRBJ2-7; D is undetermined. The CDR3 sequence is 14 residues long. Germline V lookup: CDR1 LGHNA, CDR2 YSLEER. V was pared by 1 base and J by 0 bases, with 7 bases between. CDR3 region: CASSQGLGSYEQYF. The CDR3 nucleotides are TGCGCCAGCAGCCAAGGGTTGGGCTCCTACGAGCAGTACTTC.

The chain uses TRBV19 and TRBJ2-5; D is ambiguous. With 6 bases removed from V and 3 bases from J, the gap between germline ends came to 14 bases. The CDR3 consists of 14 residues. CDR1 LNHDA and CDR2 SQIVND come from the germline V gene (reference sequence). CDR3 sequence reads: CASSRIEAKETQYF. The CDR3, as DNA: TGTGCCAGTAGCCGTATAGAGGCTAAAGAGACCCAGTACTTC.

The rearrangement uses TRBV27 and TRBJ1-4; D might be TRBD1 (5 bases). Between the trimmed V and J ends, which lost 11 bases and 7 bases, there was a span of 20 bases. The CDR3 has 14 residues. Looked up from germline, CDR1 is MNHEY and CDR2 is SMNVEV (reference sequence). This CDR3 is CASGGPGLGEKLFF. As DNA, the CDR3 is TGTGCCTCGGGGGGTCCGGGGTTGGGTGAAAAACTGTTTTTT.

The chain has TRBV4-3 and TRBJ2-3; 7 nucleotides match TRBD2. J lost 5 bases, V lost 0 bases, and 14 bases had no gene match. The CDR3 contains 18 residues. The germline gives CDR1 LGHNA, CDR2 YSLEER. CDR3 in amino acids: CASSQDTTAASGVDTQYF. The CDR3 DNA reads as TGCGCCAGCAGCCAAGATACGACAGCCGCCAGCGGGGTAGATACGCAGTATTTT.

With respect to this clone: Other DNA sequences in the same sample also yield this CDR3. V gene TRBV5-1 combines with J gene TRBJ2-3; weak D call: TRBD1 (6 bases). There are 13 residues in the CDR3. From germline, CDR1 is SGHRS and CDR2 YFSETQ. V was clipped by 4 bases and J by 3 bases, with 9 bases between them. CDR3 sequence: CASSPDRTDTQYF. In DNA form, the CDR3 reads TGCGCCAGCAGCCCCGACAGGACAGATACGCAGTATTTT.